This is a list of T cell receptor beta chains from one sample in a study of cytomegalovirus exposure and HLA in healthy donors. Only in-frame clones appear in the TCRdb table, and some are missing; sequencing was by immunoSEQ multiplex PCR. The table has around 170,000 clones, about 84% seen once. Sequencing was carried out using PBMCs. These receptor sequences come from a man aged 50 to 60 in good health and CMV-seronegative. CDR3s include the opening cysteine and the closing phenylalanine or tryptophan. A D gene is named only where the DNA matches it firmly. Clone size is shown for a subset of rows, as once, few, many or a class of expanded clone.

d_gene	v_gene	j_gene	abundance	CDR3aa	CDR3nt
NA	TRBV6-5	TRBJ1-2	NA	CASTTGRGYTF	TGTGCCAGCACCACCGGGAGGGGCTACACCTTC
NA	TRBV10-1	TRBJ2-3	once	CASSLSGSSTDTQYF	TGCGCCAGCAGCCTGTCAGGCTCTAGCACAGATACGCAGTATTTT
NA	TRBV9	TRBJ1-3	NA	CASSGPGGGTIYF	TGTGCCAGCAGCGGCCCCGGGGGGGGCACCATATATTTT
NA	TRBV5-4	TRBJ1-2	NA	CASSQDSNYGYTF	TGTGCCAGCAGTCAAGACAGTAACTATGGCTACACCTTC
TRBD1	TRBV18	TRBJ1-1	NA	CASSPDRGQNTEAFF	TGTGCCAGCTCACCGGACAGGGGGCAGAACACTGAAGCTTTCTTT
NA	TRBV14	TRBJ2-1	NA	CASSQAARYNEQFF	TGTGCCAGCAGCCAAGCGGCCAGGTACAATGAGCAGTTCTTC
TRBD1	TRBV4-3	TRBJ2-7	few	CASSQDYPVGTVVGYEQYF	TGCGCCAGCAGCCAAGACTATCCAGTCGGGACAGTTGTAGGTTACGAGCAGTACTTC
NA	TRBV4-3	TRBJ2-3	NA	CASSQAGVDTQYF	TGCGCCAGCAGCCAAGCGGGGGTAGATACGCAGTATTTT
TRBD1	TRBV6-5	TRBJ1-1	NA	CASSQGAEAFF	TGTGCCAGCAGTCAGGGGGCTGAAGCTTTCTTT
TRBD1	TRBV27	TRBJ1-2	NA	CASSWGQGNYGYTF	TGTGCCAGCAGTTGGGGACAGGGCAACTATGGCTACACCTTC
TRBD1	TRBV9	TRBJ2-3	NA	CASSYQGAGTDTQYF	TGTGCCAGCAGCTACCAGGGGGCCGGCACAGATACGCAGTATTTT
TRBD1	TRBV2	TRBJ2-1	NA	CASTPDRGSYNEQFF	TGTGCCAGCACTCCGGACAGGGGCTCCTACAATGAGCAGTTCTTC
TRBD2	TRBV27	TRBJ2-4	few	CASSPGTSGGLAKNIQYF	TGTGCCAGCAGTCCCGGGACTAGCGGGGGTCTAGCCAAAAACATTCAGTACTTC
NA	TRBV4-1	TRBJ2-7	NA	CASSGTPRSMQYF	TGCGCCAGCTCAGGGACTCCTCGTTCGATGCAGTACTTC
NA	TRBV4-1	TRBJ2-7	NA	CASSQWVPGSGEYEQYF	TGCGCCAGCAGCCAATGGGTGCCTGGATCCGGGGAATACGAGCAGTACTTC
TRBD1	TRBV5-6	TRBJ1-6	NA	CASSLGGTGSNSPLHF	TGTGCCAGCAGCCTAGGGGGGACAGGGTCTAATTCACCCCTCCACTTT
TRBD1	TRBV7-6	TRBJ2-1	NA	CASSPGGFYNEQFF	TGTGCCAGCAGCCCAGGGGGCTTTTACAATGAGCAGTTCTTC
NA	TRBV15	TRBJ2-6	NA	CATSRATISGANVLTF	TGTGCCACCAGCAGAGCAACAATCTCTGGGGCCAACGTCCTGACTTTC
TRBD1	TRBV19	TRBJ1-5	NA	CASSVRTGQPQHF	TGTGCCAGTAGCGTGCGGACAGGTCAGCCCCAGCATTTT
TRBD1	TRBV9	TRBJ2-1	few	CASSGGTGEYNEQFF	TGTGCCAGCAGCGGTGGGACAGGAGAATACAATGAGCAGTTCTTC
NA	TRBV5-1	TRBJ1-6	NA	CASSLDVNSPLHF	TGCGCCAGCAGCTTGGATGTAAATTCACCCCTCCACTTT
TRBD1	TRBV7-8	TRBJ1-6	NA	CASSFDLAGGQGRSPLHF	TGTGCCAGCAGTTTCGACCTCGCTGGGGGACAGGGACGTTCACCCCTCCACTTT
NA	TRBV7-9	TRBJ2-2	NA	CASSLGGFLAGELFF	TGTGCCAGCAGCTTGGGCGGGTTTCTCGCCGGGGAGCTGTTTTTT
TRBD2	TRBV5-1	TRBJ2-3	few	CASSSSGGAADTQYF	TGCGCCAGCAGCTCTAGCGGGGGGGCCGCAGATACGCAGTATTTT
NA	TRBV29-1	TRBJ2-5	NA	CSVEDPSRGETQYF	TGCAGCGTTGAAGATCCCTCCCGGGGGGAGACCCAGTACTTC
NA	TRBV7-9	TRBJ2-3	NA	CASSLGAGTDTQYF	TGTGCCAGCAGCTTAGGAGCGGGCACAGATACGCAGTATTTT
TRBD1	TRBV5-6	TRBJ2-5	NA	CASSLTPTGIETQYF	TGTGCCAGCAGCCTAACCCCGACAGGGATCGAGACCCAGTACTTC
NA	TRBV10-3	TRBJ2-2	NA	CAISESDTTGELFF	TGTGCCATCAGTGAGTCCGACACCACCGGGGAGCTGTTTTTT
NA	TRBV29-1	TRBJ1-2	NA	CSGGDEGGYTF	TGCTCCGGGGGGGATGAGGGAGGCTACACCTTC
NA	TRBV15	TRBJ2-3	NA	CATSAGLSTDTQYF	TGTGCCACCAGCGCGGGGTTAAGCACAGATACGCAGTATTTT
TRBD2	TRBV4-1	TRBJ2-7	NA	CASSQDRRTSSLGEQYF	TGCGCCAGCAGCCAAGATCGACGGACTAGCTCCCTAGGCGAGCAGTACTTC
TRBD1	TRBV7-9	TRBJ1-2	NA	CASSLAFPTGVSNYGYTF	TGTGCCAGCAGCTTAGCGTTTCCGACAGGGGTCTCTAACTATGGCTACACCTTC
NA	TRBV27	TRBJ2-1	NA	CASSPPGVSYNEQFF	TGTGCCAGCAGTCCCCCAGGGGTATCCTACAATGAGCAGTTCTTC
NA	TRBV15	TRBJ1-6	NA	CATSSGVGYNSPLHF	TGTGCCACCAGTTCGGGGGTGGGTTATAATTCACCCCTCCACTTT
TRBD2	TRBV7-2	TRBJ2-7	NA	CASSMRTSGGLLYEQYF	TGTGCCAGCAGCATGCGGACTAGCGGGGGCCTGCTTTACGAGCAGTACTTC
NA	TRBV5-1	TRBJ2-2	NA	CASSLPPGRTGELFF	TGCGCCAGCAGCTTGCCTCCAGGGCGCACCGGGGAGCTGTTTTTT
NA	TRBV6-6	TRBJ2-3	NA	CASSPSDTQYF	TGTGCCAGCAGCCCTTCAGATACGCAGTATTTT
TRBD2	TRBV7-9	TRBJ2-1	NA	CASSLVSGGAEDHEQFF	TGTGCCAGCAGCTTAGTCAGCGGGGGGGCTGAGGACCATGAGCAGTTCTTC
TRBD2	TRBV7-8	TRBJ2-2	NA	CASSRRLAGNTGELFF	TGTGCCAGCAGCCGCCGTCTAGCGGGGAACACCGGGGAGCTGTTTTTT
NA	TRBV5-1	TRBJ1-1	NA	CASSETAGATEAFF	TGCGCCAGCAGCGAGACAGCGGGGGCCACTGAAGCTTTCTTT
TRBD1	TRBV19	TRBJ2-7	NA	CASSTGQSEEQYF	TGTGCCAGTAGTACGGGACAGTCTGAAGAGCAGTACTTC
NA	TRBV25-1	TRBJ1-4	NA	CASSVGHLNEKLFF	TGTGCCAGCAGTGTTGGACACCTTAATGAAAAACTGTTTTTT
NA	TRBV28	TRBJ2-7	NA	CASSFPGSTYEQYF	TGTGCCAGCAGTTTCCCCGGGAGCACCTACGAGCAGTACTTC
NA	TRBV4-3	TRBJ1-2	NA	CASSQSPGSVSGYTF	TGCGCCAGCAGCCAAAGTCCGGGGTCGGTTTCTGGCTACACCTTC
NA	TRBV11-2	TRBJ2-2	NA	CASSPNPGSTGELFF	TGTGCCAGCAGCCCAAATCCCGGGAGCACCGGGGAGCTGTTTTTT
TRBD1	TRBV7-9	TRBJ2-7	NA	CASSPPGQGTYEQYF	TGTGCCAGCAGCCCTCCGGGACAGGGGACCTACGAGCAGTACTTC
NA	TRBV27	TRBJ2-7	NA	CASRKLAGSYEQYF	TGTGCCAGCAGGAAATTGGCGGGGTCCTACGAGCAGTACTTC
TRBD2	TRBV30	TRBJ2-5	once	CAWSLSGGGPQETQYF	TGTGCCTGGAGTCTCTCTGGCGGGGGGCCACAAGAGACCCAGTACTTC
NA	TRBV4-1	TRBJ2-5	NA	CASSQEGPPSRETQYF	TGCGCCAGCAGCCAAGAAGGTCCCCCTAGTCGCGAGACCCAGTACTTC
NA	TRBV27	TRBJ1-5	NA	CASSSEAARNQPQHF	TGTGCCAGCAGTTCGGAGGCGGCCCGGAATCAGCCCCAGCATTTT
NA	TRBV7-2	TRBJ2-7	NA	CASSLGSGYFDEQYF	TGTGCCAGCAGCCTAGGGTCGGGGTATTTCGACGAGCAGTACTTC
NA	TRBV7-9	TRBJ1-6	once	CSSSFSRDGSPLHF	TGTTCCAGCAGCTTTAGCAGGGATGGGTCACCCCTCCACTTT
NA	TRBV7-3	TRBJ2-7	NA	CASSQGSGYEQYF	TGTGCCAGCTCACAGGGAAGCGGTTACGAGCAGTACTTC